The rows below give T cell receptor beta chains drawn from one sample of a study of control samples from healthy donors and cancer patients. Only in-frame clones appear in the TCRdb table, and some are missing; sequencing was by immunoSEQ multiplex PCR. Among about 150,000 clones listed, about 94% were seen once. The sample taken for sequencing was blood. The source of these receptors is a man aged 50 to 60 in good health. CDR3s include the opening cysteine and the closing phenylalanine or tryptophan. A D gene is named only where the DNA matches it firmly. The size of a clone is reported for some rows only, either as once, few or many, or as a class for expanded clones.

v_gene	j_gene	abundance	d_gene	CDR3aa	CDR3nt
TRBV4-2	TRBJ1-1	.	.	CASSRTTLGNTEAFF	TGTGCCAGCAGCCGCACTACTTTAGGGAACACTGAAGCTTTCTTT
TRBV9	TRBJ2-4	.	.	CASSVGDQNIQYF	TGTGCCAGCAGCGTCGGGGACCAAAACATTCAGTACTTC
TRBV5-1	TRBJ2-7	once	TRBD2	CASSPGTSLIF	TGCGCCAGCAGTCCCGGGACTAGTCTGATCTTC
TRBV5-4	TRBJ2-3	.	TRBD2	CASSTGLAVSWDTQYF	TGTGCCAGCAGCACCGGACTAGCTGTTTCGTGGGATACGCAGTATTTT
TRBV7-7	TRBJ1-1	.	.	CASSSWDNNMNTEAFF	TGTGCTAGCAGCTCGTGGGACAATAACATGAACACTGAAGCTTTCTTT
TRBV11-2	TRBJ1-2	once	.	CASSLTPSAGPRFGGYTF	TGTGCCAGCAGCTTAACGCCTTCCGCGGGGCCGAGGTTTGGTGGCTACACCTTC
TRBV3-1/TRBV3-2	TRBJ1-3	.	.	CASSQEFLAAGNTIYF	TGTGCCAGCAGCCAAGAGTTTTTGGCGGCTGGAAACACCATATATTTT
TRBV4-1	TRBJ2-1	few	.	CASSQLATYNEQFF	TGCGCCAGCAGCCAGCTAGCCACCTACAATGAGCAGTTCTTC
TRBV7-3	TRBJ2-1	.	TRBD2	CASSLVGVAGVNEQFF	TGTGCCAGCAGCTTAGTCGGGGTAGCGGGAGTGAATGAGCAGTTCTTC
TRBV7-9	TRBJ1-4	.	.	CASSATNEKLFF	TGTGCCAGCAGCGCCACAAATGAAAAACTGTTTTTT
TRBV9	TRBJ1-6	.	.	CASSVDPTVRSPLHF	TGTGCCAGCAGCGTAGATCCGACGGTCCGTTCACCCCTCCACTTT
TRBV11-2	TRBJ2-7	.	TRBD2	CASSLKSGGTYEQYF	TGTGCCAGCAGCTTAAAAAGCGGGGGGACCTACGAGCAGTACTTC
TRBV24-1	TRBJ2-3	.	.	CATSDGGRFIDTQYF	TGTGCCACCAGTGATGGGGGACGATTCATCGATACGCAGTATTTT
TRBV5-1	TRBJ2-6	.	.	CASSSARVGSGANVLTF	TGCGCCAGCAGCTCTGCCAGGGTGGGCTCTGGGGCCAACGTCCTGACTTTC
TRBV5-1	TRBJ2-1	once	.	CASSSEPTQNNEQFF	TGCGCCAGCAGCTCGGAGCCGACCCAGAACAATGAGCAGTTCTTC
TRBV19	TRBJ2-3	.	TRBD2	CASSNQKREGTDTQYF	TGTGCCAGTAGTAACCAAAAGCGGGAAGGTACAGATACGCAGTATTTT
TRBV25-1	TRBJ2-5	once	TRBD2	CASSDGGSGRLETQYF	TGTGCCAGCAGTGATGGGGGTAGCGGGAGGTTAGAGACCCAGTACTTC
TRBV6-4	TRBJ1-6	.	.	CASRPSETAGSPLHF	TGTGCCAGCAGACCTTCCGAGACAGCGGGTTCACCCCTCCACTTT
TRBV6-1	TRBJ1-1	.	.	CASSETGRGPEAFF	TGTGCCAGCAGTGAAACAGGACGGGGGCCTGAAGCTTTCTTT
TRBV6-5	TRBJ1-4	.	.	CASSYGQGANEKLFF	TGTGCCAGCAGTTACGGGCAGGGAGCTAATGAAAAACTGTTTTTT
TRBV6-6	TRBJ2-7	.	TRBD2	CASSLLAEEQYF	TGTGCCAGCAGCCTACTAGCGGAGGAGCAGTACTTC
TRBV5-1	TRBJ1-2	.	.	CASSFGGRDGYTF	TGCGCCAGCAGCTTCGGAGGGAGAGATGGCTACACCTTC
TRBV7-9	TRBJ1-2	.	.	CASSLLQEADGYTF	TGTGCCAGCAGCTTGTTACAGGAAGCAGATGGCTACACCTTC
TRBV3-1/TRBV3-2	TRBJ1-1	.	TRBD1	CASSQLPGTGFEAFF	TGTGCCAGCAGCCAACTCCCCGGGACAGGGTTTGAAGCTTTCTTT
TRBV28	TRBJ1-5	.	.	CASSLDTYQPQHF	TGTGCCAGCAGTTTAGACACTTATCAGCCCCAGCATTTT
TRBV6-5	TRBJ1-3	.	.	CASSPGYGNTIYF	TGTGCCAGCAGTCCAGGGTACGGAAACACCATATATTTT
TRBV25-1	TRBJ2-2	.	TRBD2	CATGTSRNTGELFF	TGTGCCACCGGGACTAGCAGAAACACCGGGGAGCTGTTTTTT
TRBV19	TRBJ1-6	few	.	CASSDRANSPLHF	TGTGCCAGTAGTGACAGAGCAAATTCACCCCTCCACTTT
TRBV27	TRBJ1-5	.	TRBD1	CASSLFTGGSNQPQHF	TGTGCCAGCAGTTTATTCACAGGGGGTAGCAATCAGCCCCAGCATTTT
TRBV7-9	TRBJ1-1	.	.	CASSRGTLNTEAFF	TGTGCCAGCAGCAGGGGGACACTGAACACTGAAGCTTTCTTT
TRBV28	TRBJ1-5	.	.	CASNMGGGNQPQHF	TGTGCCAGCAACATGGGGGGGGGCAATCAGCCCCAGCATTTT
TRBV6-1	TRBJ1-5	.	.	CASSEFIGNQPQHF	TGTGCCAGCAGTGAATTCATAGGCAATCAGCCCCAGCATTTT
TRBV7-2	TRBJ1-2	.	.	CASSLVSYGYTF	TGTGCCAGCAGCTTAGTTTCATATGGCTACACCTTC
TRBV5-1	TRBJ2-7	.	TRBD1	CASSLGDRGRNEQYF	TGCGCCAGCAGCTTAGGGGACAGGGGAAGAAACGAGCAGTACTTC